The rows below give T cell receptor beta chains drawn from one sample of a study of T-cell memory formation after mild COVID-19. A single record per CDR3 protein comes from TCRdb applying MiXCR to the 5' RACE reads. The sample consists of nearly 250,000 distinct CDR3 sequences, 15% of them appearing once. The sequenced sample consisted of PBMCs or a T cell subset sorted from them (not recorded which). The receptor source for this set is an adult woman who had mild COVID-19 (a few samples of this study predate the infection). Cell type and time point are not known. Each CDR3 is given with its conserved first and last residue. The order of the fields is J gene, clone size, D gene, V gene, CDR3 protein. D genes are given only for firm matches. Some rows mark clone size as missing; the rest say once, few, many or name a class of expanded clone.

j_gene: TRBJ1-2; abundance: NA; d_gene: TRBD1; v_gene: TRBV5-5; CDR3aa: CASSSPDRGIYGYTF
j_gene: TRBJ2-2; abundance: few; d_gene: TRBD2; v_gene: TRBV7-2; CDR3aa: CASSRDYSHTGELFF
j_gene: TRBJ2-5; abundance: few; d_gene: TRBD1; v_gene: TRBV19; CDR3aa: CASTGQGIGETQYF
j_gene: TRBJ2-7; abundance: NA; d_gene: NA; v_gene: TRBV2; CDR3aa: CASRQGRSSYEQYF
j_gene: TRBJ2-7; abundance: many; d_gene: NA; v_gene: TRBV18; CDR3aa: CASSVTGRSYEQYF
j_gene: TRBJ2-1; abundance: few; d_gene: TRBD2; v_gene: TRBV24-1; CDR3aa: CATSGASGSLDEQFF
j_gene: TRBJ2-3; abundance: few; d_gene: NA; v_gene: TRBV6-5; CDR3aa: CASSYSFGGRASTDTQYF
j_gene: TRBJ2-1; abundance: NA; d_gene: NA; v_gene: TRBV12-3/TRBV12-4; CDR3aa: CASTPPIGDYNEQFF
j_gene: TRBJ2-1; abundance: many; d_gene: NA; v_gene: TRBV25-1; CDR3aa: CASSDPGGPYNEQFF
j_gene: TRBJ2-5; abundance: few; d_gene: NA; v_gene: TRBV20-1; CDR3aa: CSASQETQYF
j_gene: TRBJ2-7; abundance: NA; d_gene: NA; v_gene: TRBV18; CDR3aa: CASSPTNPYEQYF